This T cell receptor beta chain derives from a study of OX40 agonist ivuxolimab in advanced cancers. Across the study: Given to patients was ivuxolimab, an agonistic anti-OX40 (CD134) antibody. Three dose-escalation patients had partial responses: one with hepatocellular carcinoma and two with cutaneous melanoma.

V trimming: 7 bases; J trimming: 3 bases; junction bases outside the gene matches: 9. The CDR3 has 15 residues. CDR1 and CDR2 (germline): ENHRY, SYGVKD. Profiled with immunoSEQ multiplex PCR; TCRdb holds only in-frame clones, not every one. The table includes approximately 89,000 clones, around nine tenths detected once. Sample: CD4+ or CD8+ T cells sorted from blood, taken in a trial of the OX40 agonist ivuxolimab. The origin of this receptor is an adult with an advanced solid tumor such as melanoma, head and neck, liver or kidney cancer. The rearrangement links TRBV10-3 to TRBJ1-3; 7 nucleotides align to TRBD1. CDR3 loop: CAITQDRASGNTIYF. The CDR3 DNA reads as TGTGCCATCACCCAAGACAGGGCAAGTGGAAACACCATATATTTT.